This TCR beta chain was captured in a study of radiotherapy plus CTLA-4 blockade in lung cancer. The CDR3 loop spans 17 amino acids. V lost 4 bases to trimming and J lost 0 bases, with 19 bases between them. The germline V gene encodes CDR1 SGDLS and CDR2 YYNGEE. General study points: Peripheral blood showed expansion of tumor-derived TCR clones after radiotherapy and ipilimumab. Interferon-beta and early blood T cell clone dynamics reportedly predicted response best.

Clones were read by immunoSEQ multiplex PCR, and TCRdb kept only the in-frame ones, dropping some. This sample carries about 45,000 clones, over 55% of them seen once, and the ten largest clones take less than 20%. Patients in the study, people with chemo-refractory metastatic non-small-cell lung cancer, received focal radiation plus ipilimumab CTLA-4 blockade. Remarks on this clone: Antigen unknown.

The sequencing here drew on peripheral blood, taken from a patient treated with radiotherapy plus ipilimumab. J is TRBJ1-1 and V is TRBV9; maybe TRBD1 (6 bases). This clonotype was sampled from a human donor with non-small cell lung cancer who had a partial response to radiotherapy plus ipilimumab. This chain's CDR3 is CASSSGGAQSLNTEAFF. The DNA for the CDR3 is TGTGCCAGCAGCTCGGGGGGGGCGCAAAGTCTGAACACTGAAGCTTTCTTT.